The rows below give T cell receptor beta chains drawn from one sample of a study of beta chain features in type 1 diabetes. Profiling relied on immunoSEQ multiplex PCR, and the TCRdb table lists in-frame clones only, not all of them. The table records 400,000 to 600,000 clones, around 30% of them present only once. The sequenced sample consisted of naive CD4+ T cells from blood. Source of these receptors: a man between 18 and 29 years old in good health. The CDR3 runs from the conserved cysteine through the conserved F or W. Each record gives: clone size, V gene, J gene, CDR3 protein. Clone size appears in some rows only: once, few, many, or a class for an expanded clone.

clone size: few; V gene: TRBV27; J gene: TRBJ1-5; CDR3 protein: CASSLSGTSGQPQHF
clone size: few; V gene: TRBV4-1; J gene: TRBJ2-7; CDR3 protein: CASSQAQGGPLVPYEQYF
clone size: .; V gene: TRBV28; J gene: TRBJ2-7; CDR3 protein: CASSSSVYEQYF
clone size: .; V gene: TRBV30; J gene: TRBJ2-1; CDR3 protein: CAWRSGRAYNEQFF
clone size: few; V gene: TRBV10-3; J gene: TRBJ2-2; CDR3 protein: CATEPGQSSNTGELFF
clone size: .; V gene: TRBV7-6; J gene: TRBJ2-1; CDR3 protein: CASSLIDGLAGDYNEQFF
clone size: few; V gene: TRBV30; J gene: TRBJ1-5; CDR3 protein: CAWSVSGLGQPQHF
clone size: .; V gene: TRBV4-1; J gene: TRBJ1-2; CDR3 protein: CASSQDWTGGRYGYTF
clone size: few; V gene: TRBV18; J gene: TRBJ2-5; CDR3 protein: CASSPSRQETQYF
clone size: few; V gene: TRBV28; J gene: TRBJ2-1; CDR3 protein: CASSLAASSYNEQFF
clone size: few; V gene: TRBV4-2; J gene: TRBJ2-7; CDR3 protein: CASSQAGTGGYEQYF
clone size: few; V gene: TRBV10-3; J gene: TRBJ2-7; CDR3 protein: CAISDLSGRLHEQYF
clone size: few; V gene: TRBV7-3; J gene: TRBJ2-2; CDR3 protein: CASSLRSGNTGELFF
clone size: .; V gene: TRBV5-4; J gene: TRBJ2-3; CDR3 protein: CASSPGTSARTDTQYF
clone size: few; V gene: TRBV4-3; J gene: TRBJ1-2; CDR3 protein: CASSSRGAMANYGYTF
clone size: .; V gene: TRBV18; J gene: TRBJ2-7; CDR3 protein: CASSAGQLVTYEQYF
clone size: .; V gene: TRBV12-5; J gene: TRBJ2-3; CDR3 protein: CASGLGRTGTDTQYF
clone size: .; V gene: TRBV5-4; J gene: TRBJ2-5; CDR3 protein: CASSSDRGVAETQYF
clone size: .; V gene: TRBV11-2; J gene: TRBJ2-7; CDR3 protein: CASSLAGSQSSEQYF
clone size: .; V gene: TRBV6-5; J gene: TRBJ1-2; CDR3 protein: CASSYHVTGAYGYTF
clone size: few; V gene: TRBV19; J gene: TRBJ2-3; CDR3 protein: CASSIGQSTGTDTQYF
clone size: few; V gene: TRBV9; J gene: TRBJ2-3; CDR3 protein: CASSVFPAGAGADTQYF